Below, 9 T cell receptor beta chains from the same sample are listed, as sequenced in a study of blood T cell repertoires in COVID-19. Data came from immunoSEQ multiplex PCR; TCRdb stores just in-frame clones and leaves some out. The sample contains some 300,000 clones, approximately 88% of which appear only once. The sample taken for sequencing was peripheral blood. The origin of the receptors is a woman in her 30s who had recovered from COVID-19.

Only one count was recorded for this clone. This rearrangement joins TRBV6-2 or TRBV6-3 to TRBJ1-2, with no clear D. The CDR3 spans 14 residues. Trimming removed 1 base from V and 8 bases from J, with 14 bases in between. The germline V gene encodes CDR1 MNHEY and CDR2 SVGEGT. For the CDR3, the DNA is TGTGCCAGCAGTTACTTCGACATTCTCCGGGGCTACACCTTC. As protein: CASSYFDILRGYTF.

The CDR3 DNA reads as TGTGCCAGCAGCGCCTCGGGGGGCTCCTACGAGCAGTACTTC. This translates into CASSASGGSYEQYF. The V and J genes are TRBV13 and TRBJ2-7, with 7 bases identical to TRBD2. J lost 0 bases, V lost 5 bases, and 4 bases had no gene match. The germline gives CDR1 PRHDT, CDR2 FYEKMQ (reference sequence). The CDR3 is made up of 14 amino acids.

This sequence joins TRBV5-1 and TRBJ1-1, with TRBD1 as a possible D gene (5 bases). In germline, CDR1 is SGHRS, CDR2 YFSETQ. With 0 bases removed from V and 3 bases from J, the gap between germline ends came to 9 bases. CDR3 length: 14 residues. CDR3 sequence (DNA): TGCGCCAGCAGCTTGGAGGGCAGGGACACTGAAGCTTTCTTT. Amino acid sequence: CASSLEGRDTEAFF.

V gene TRBV5-1 combines with J gene TRBJ2-7; D is undetermined. This CDR3 comprises 17 residues. Trimming removed 4 bases from V and 1 base from J, with 21 bases in between. CDR1 is SGHRS, CDR2 YFSETQ, per germline. The CDR3 nucleotides are TGCGCCAGCAGCCTTGGGTCCCTCAGGCCTTTTTCCTACGAGCAGTACTTC. Its protein is CASSLGSLRPFSYEQYF.

V usage is TRBV7-9 and J usage is TRBJ1-3; D not certain. The V and J ends lost 0 bases and 0 bases respectively, with 6 bases between them. CDR3 size: 15 residues. The germline V gene has CDR1 SEHNR and CDR2 FQNEAQ (reference sequence). The CDR3 here is CASSLAQFSGNTIYF. The CDR3 bases are TGTGCCAGCAGCTTAGCGCAGTTCTCTGGAAACACCATATATTTT.

This clone was detected once. V usage is TRBV7-3 and J usage is TRBJ2-3; no reliable D call. There are 14 residues in the CDR3. Germline V gene sequence: CDR1 SGHTA, CDR2 FQGTGA. Deletions cut 2 bases from V and 0 bases from J, with 6 bases between. CDR3 bases: TGTGCCAGCAGCTTACGACAAAGCACAGATACGCAGTATTTT. Translating gives CASSLRQSTDTQYF.

V and J are TRBV4-2 and TRBJ1-1; 7 positions match TRBD1. The germline V gene has CDR1 LGHNA and CDR2 YNFKEQ. The V segment lost 4 bases and the J segment 3 bases; nucleotides outside the gene matches: 2. CDR3 length: 13 amino acids. CDR3 sequence reads: CASSPGGDTEAFF. CDR3 bases: TGTGCCAGCAGCCCAGGGGGAGACACTGAAGCTTTCTTT.

The V and J genes are TRBV7-9 and TRBJ2-7, with 7 bases lining up with TRBD2. This CDR3 comprises 14 residues. J was trimmed by 3 bases and V by 0 bases; bases with no gene match: 2. Germline CDR1 reads SEHNR; CDR2 reads FQNEAQ (reference sequence). CDR3 amino acids: CASSLATGGYEQYF. Written as DNA, the CDR3 is TGTGCCAGCAGCTTAGCGACGGGGGGCTACGAGCAGTACTTC.

Of note for this clone: Other DNA sequences within the sample encode an identical CDR3. The rearrangement joins TRBV4-2 to TRBJ2-1; 8 nucleotides align to TRBD2. The trim removed 0 bases at V and 4 bases at J, leaving 2 bases unmatched. The CDR3 length is 15 residues. From germline, CDR1 is LGHNA and CDR2 YNFKEQ. CDR3 loop: CASSQETSGYNEQFF. The CDR3 DNA sequence: TGTGCCAGCAGCCAAGAAACTAGCGGATACAATGAGCAGTTCTTC.